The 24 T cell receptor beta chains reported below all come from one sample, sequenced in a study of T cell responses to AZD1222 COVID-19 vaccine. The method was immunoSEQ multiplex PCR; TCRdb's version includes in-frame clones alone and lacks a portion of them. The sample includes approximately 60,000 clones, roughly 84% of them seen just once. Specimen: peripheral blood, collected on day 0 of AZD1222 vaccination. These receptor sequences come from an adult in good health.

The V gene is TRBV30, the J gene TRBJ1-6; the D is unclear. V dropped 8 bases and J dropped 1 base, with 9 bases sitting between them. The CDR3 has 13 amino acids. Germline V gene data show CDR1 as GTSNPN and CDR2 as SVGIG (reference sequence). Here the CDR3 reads CAVGRSYNSPLHF. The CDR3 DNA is TGTGCCGTGGGAAGGTCCTATAATTCACCCCTCCACTTT.

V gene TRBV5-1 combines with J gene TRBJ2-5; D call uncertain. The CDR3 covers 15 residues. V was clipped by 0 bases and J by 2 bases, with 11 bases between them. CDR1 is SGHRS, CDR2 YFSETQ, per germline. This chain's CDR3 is CASSLGTPFQETQYF. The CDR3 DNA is TGCGCCAGCAGCTTGGGTACTCCTTTTCAAGAGACCCAGTACTTC. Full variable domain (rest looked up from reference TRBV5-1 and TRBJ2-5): KAGVTQTPRYLIKTRGQQVTLSCSPISGHRSVSWYQQTPGQGLQFLFEYFSETQRNKGNFPGRFSGRQFSNSRSEMNVSTLELGDSALYLCASSLGTPFQETQYFGPGTRLLVL.

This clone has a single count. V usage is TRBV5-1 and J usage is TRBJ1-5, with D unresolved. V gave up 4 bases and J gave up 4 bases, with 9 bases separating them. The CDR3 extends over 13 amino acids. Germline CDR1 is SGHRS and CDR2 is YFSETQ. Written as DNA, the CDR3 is TGCGCCAGCAGCCCGGAGCCGAATCAGCCCCAGCATTTT. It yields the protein CASSPEPNQPQHF.

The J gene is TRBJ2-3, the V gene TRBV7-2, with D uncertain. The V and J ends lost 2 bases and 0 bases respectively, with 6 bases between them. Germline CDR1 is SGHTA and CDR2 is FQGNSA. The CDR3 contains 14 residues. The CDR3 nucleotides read TGTGCCAGCAGCTTACTAGGAAGCACAGATACGCAGTATTTT. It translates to CASSLLGSTDTQYF.

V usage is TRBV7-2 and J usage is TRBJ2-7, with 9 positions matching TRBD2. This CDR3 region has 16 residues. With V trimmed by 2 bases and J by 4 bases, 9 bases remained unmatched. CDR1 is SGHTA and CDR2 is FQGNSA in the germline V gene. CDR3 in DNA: TGTGCCAGCAGCTTACTAGCGGGGCTTGGTGGATACGAGCAGTACTTC. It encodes CASSLLAGLGGYEQYF.

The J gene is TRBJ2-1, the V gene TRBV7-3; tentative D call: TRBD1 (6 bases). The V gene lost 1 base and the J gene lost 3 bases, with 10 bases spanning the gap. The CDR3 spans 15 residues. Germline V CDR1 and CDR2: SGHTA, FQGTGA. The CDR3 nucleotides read TGTGCCAGCAGCTTAATGCAGGGGAGCTACAATGAGCAGTTCTTC. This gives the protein CASSLMQGSYNEQFF.

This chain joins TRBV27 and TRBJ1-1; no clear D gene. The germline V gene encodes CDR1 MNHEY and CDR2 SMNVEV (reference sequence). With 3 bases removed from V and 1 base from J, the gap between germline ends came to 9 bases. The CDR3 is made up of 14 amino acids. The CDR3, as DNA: TGTGCCAGCAGTTTTTTGGGAACGAACACTGAAGCTTTCTTT. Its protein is CASSFLGTNTEAFF.

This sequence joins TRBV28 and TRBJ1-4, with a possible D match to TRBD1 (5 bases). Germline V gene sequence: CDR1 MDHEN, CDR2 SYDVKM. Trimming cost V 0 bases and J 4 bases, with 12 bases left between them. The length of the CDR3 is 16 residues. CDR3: CASSLWQGKINEKLFF. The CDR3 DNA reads TGTGCCAGCAGTTTATGGCAGGGAAAAATTAATGAAAAACTGTTTTTT.

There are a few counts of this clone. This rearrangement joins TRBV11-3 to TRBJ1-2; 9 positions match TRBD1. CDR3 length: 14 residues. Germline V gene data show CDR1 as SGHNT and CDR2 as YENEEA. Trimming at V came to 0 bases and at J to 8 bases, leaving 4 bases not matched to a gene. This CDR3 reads CASSLDGTGQGYTF. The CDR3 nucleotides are TGTGCCAGCAGCTTAGATGGGACAGGGCAAGGCTACACCTTC.

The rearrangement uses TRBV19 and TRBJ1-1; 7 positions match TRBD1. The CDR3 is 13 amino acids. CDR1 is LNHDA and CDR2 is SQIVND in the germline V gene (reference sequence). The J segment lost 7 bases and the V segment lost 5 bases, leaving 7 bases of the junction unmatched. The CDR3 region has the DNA TGTGCCAGTAGTTCCGACAGGGAAGGTGAAGCTTTCTTT. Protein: CASSSDREGEAFF.

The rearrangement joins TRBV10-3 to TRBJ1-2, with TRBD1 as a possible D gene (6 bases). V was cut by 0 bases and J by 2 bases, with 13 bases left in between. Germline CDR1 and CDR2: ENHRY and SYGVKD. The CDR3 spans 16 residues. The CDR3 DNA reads TGTGCCATCAGTGAGTCTCACAACAGGGTGAACTATGGCTACACCTTC. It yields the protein CAISESHNRVNYGYTF.

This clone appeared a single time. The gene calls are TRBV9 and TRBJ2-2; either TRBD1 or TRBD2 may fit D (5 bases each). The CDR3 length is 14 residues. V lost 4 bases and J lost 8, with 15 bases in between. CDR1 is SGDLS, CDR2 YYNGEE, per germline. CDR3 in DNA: TGTGCCAGCAGCATATTGGGGGAACTGGGGGAGCTGTTTTTT. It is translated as CASSILGELGELFF.

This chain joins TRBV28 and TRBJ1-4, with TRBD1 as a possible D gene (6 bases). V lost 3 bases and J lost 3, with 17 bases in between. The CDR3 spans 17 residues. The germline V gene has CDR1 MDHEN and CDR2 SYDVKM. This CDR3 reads CASSLGVAGVSNEKLFF. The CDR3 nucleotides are TGTGCCAGCAGTTTGGGAGTCGCAGGGGTGTCTAATGAAAAACTGTTTTTT.

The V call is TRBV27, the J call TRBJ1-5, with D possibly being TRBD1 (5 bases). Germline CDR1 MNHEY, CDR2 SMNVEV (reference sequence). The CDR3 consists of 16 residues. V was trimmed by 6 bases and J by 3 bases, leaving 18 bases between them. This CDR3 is CASSPREGRNNQPQHF. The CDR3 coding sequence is TGTGCCAGCAGCCCCAGGGAGGGTAGGAACAATCAGCCCCAGCATTTT.

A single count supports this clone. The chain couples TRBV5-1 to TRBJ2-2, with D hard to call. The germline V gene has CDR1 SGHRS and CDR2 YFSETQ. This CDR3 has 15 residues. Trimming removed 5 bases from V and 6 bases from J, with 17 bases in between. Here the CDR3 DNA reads TGCGCCAGCAGTTACCCTATGGTGAGGTCCGGGGAGCTGTTTTTT. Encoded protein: CASSYPMVRSGELFF.

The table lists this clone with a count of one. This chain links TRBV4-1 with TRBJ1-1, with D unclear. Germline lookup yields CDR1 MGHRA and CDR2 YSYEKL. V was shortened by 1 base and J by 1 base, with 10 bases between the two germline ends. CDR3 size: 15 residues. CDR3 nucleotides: TGCGCCAGCAGCCAAGGAACAGCCCAGAACACTGAAGCTTTCTTT. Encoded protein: CASSQGTAQNTEAFF.

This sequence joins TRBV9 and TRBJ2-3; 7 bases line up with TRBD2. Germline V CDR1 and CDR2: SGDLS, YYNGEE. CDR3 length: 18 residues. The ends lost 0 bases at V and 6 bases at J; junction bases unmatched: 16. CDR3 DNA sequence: TGTGCCAGCAGCGTAGCTACGGGGGGTTCTCGGGCTCGGGATACGCAGTATTTT. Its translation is CASSVATGGSRARDTQYF. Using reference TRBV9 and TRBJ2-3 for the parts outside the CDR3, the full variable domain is DSGVTQTPKHLITATGQRVTLRCSPRSGDLSVYWYQQSLDQGLQFLIQYYNGEERAKGNILERFSAQQFPDLHSELNLSSLELGDSALYFCASSVATGGSRARDTQYFGPGTRLTVL.

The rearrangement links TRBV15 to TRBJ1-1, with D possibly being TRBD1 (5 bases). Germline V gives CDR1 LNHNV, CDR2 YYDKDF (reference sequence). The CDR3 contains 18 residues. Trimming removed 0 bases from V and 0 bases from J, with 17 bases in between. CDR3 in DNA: TGTGCCACCAGCAGAGATATACAGGTCCAAACGTTGAACACTGAAGCTTTCTTT. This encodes CATSRDIQVQTLNTEAFF.

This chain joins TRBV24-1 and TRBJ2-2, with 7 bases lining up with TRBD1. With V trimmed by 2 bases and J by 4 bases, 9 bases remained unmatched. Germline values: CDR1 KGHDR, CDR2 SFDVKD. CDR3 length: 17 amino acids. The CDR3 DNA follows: TGTGCCACCAGTGATTCCCGCGCTGACAGGGCCACCGGGGAGCTGTTTTTT. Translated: CATSDSRADRATGELFF.

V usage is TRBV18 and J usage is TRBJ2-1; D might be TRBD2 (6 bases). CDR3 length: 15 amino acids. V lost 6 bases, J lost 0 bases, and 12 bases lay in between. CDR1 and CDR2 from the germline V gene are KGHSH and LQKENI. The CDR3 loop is CASSQTRSSYNEQFF. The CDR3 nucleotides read TGTGCCAGCTCCCAGACTAGGAGCTCCTACAATGAGCAGTTCTTC.

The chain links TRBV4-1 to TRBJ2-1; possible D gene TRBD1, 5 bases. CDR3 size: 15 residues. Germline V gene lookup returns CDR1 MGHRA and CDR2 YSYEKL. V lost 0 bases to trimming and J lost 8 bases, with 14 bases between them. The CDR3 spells CASSQDRGRGDEQFF. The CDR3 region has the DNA TGCGCCAGCAGCCAAGATCGAGGAAGGGGCGATGAGCAGTTCTTC.

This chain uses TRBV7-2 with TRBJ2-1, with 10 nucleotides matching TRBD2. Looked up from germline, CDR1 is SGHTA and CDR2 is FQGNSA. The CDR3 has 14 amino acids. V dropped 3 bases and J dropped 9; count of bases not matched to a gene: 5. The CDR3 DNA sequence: TGTGCCAGCAGCTTCCGACTAGCGGGTACTGAGCAGTTCTTC. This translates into CASSFRLAGTEQFF.

The CDR3 coding sequence is TGTGCCAGCAGGGGACTCTCGCCTCGTTCCTACGAGCAGTACTTC. The encoded protein is CASRGLSPRSYEQYF. This chain links TRBV6-5 with TRBJ2-7; D perhaps matches TRBD2 (6 bases). Trimming shortened V by 6 bases and J by 1 base, and 16 bases separated the two germline ends. The CDR3 runs to 15 residues. CDR1 and CDR2 (germline): MNHEY, SVGAGI.

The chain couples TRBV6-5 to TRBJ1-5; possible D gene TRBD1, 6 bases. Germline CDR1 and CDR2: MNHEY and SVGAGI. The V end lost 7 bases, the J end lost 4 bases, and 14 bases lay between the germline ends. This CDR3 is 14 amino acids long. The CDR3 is CASTQGGGNQPQHF. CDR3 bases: TGTGCCAGCACCCAAGGGGGGGGGAATCAGCCCCAGCATTTT.